A selection of T cell receptor beta chains follows, all from one sample in a study of identical twins. TCRdb redid the calling of the 5' RACE reads with MiXCR, one entry per CDR3 protein. The repertoire consists of approximately 690,000 distinct CDR3 sequences, with over 5% occurring once and the leading ten covering roughly 2%. Source material: naive T cells sorted from blood. These TCRs come from a man aged 18 to 30 in good health. The CDR3 runs from the conserved cysteine through the conserved F or W. Each record gives: D gene, J gene, V gene, clone size, CDR3 protein, CDR3 DNA. A D gene is named only where the DNA matches it firmly. Rows may omit the clone size; those that give it use once, few, many or a size class.

TRBD1 | TRBJ2-7 | TRBV6-1 | NA | CASRRRDRSSYEQYF | TGTGCCAGCAGACGCCGGGACAGGAGCTCCTACGAGCAGTACTTC
NA | TRBJ1-2 | TRBV7-9 | few | CASSQGELFYGYTF | TGTGCCAGCAGCCAGGGAGAACTCTTCTATGGCTACACCTTC
NA | TRBJ2-6 | TRBV12-3/TRBV12-4 | many | CASRFIMSSGANVLTF | TGTGCCAGCAGATTCATAATGAGCTCTGGGGCCAACGTCCTGACTTTC
TRBD2 | TRBJ2-1 | TRBV29-1 | many | CSVVLAGGVVNEQFF | TGCAGCGTTGTTCTTGCGGGAGGAGTTGTGAATGAGCAGTTCTTC
TRBD2 | TRBJ2-2 | TRBV12-3/TRBV12-4 | few | CASTLAGNTGELFF | TGTGCCAGCACCCTAGCGGGGAACACCGGGGAGCTGTTTTTT
NA | TRBJ2-7 | TRBV20-1 | few | CSARLADRFYEQYF | TGCAGTGCCCGTTTGGCCGATAGGTTCTACGAGCAGTACTTC
NA | TRBJ2-3 | TRBV25-1 | NA | CASSEAGSPEGTQYF | TGTGCCAGCAGTGAAGCCGGGAGCCCGGAAGGTACGCAGTATTTT
NA | TRBJ2-1 | TRBV5-1 | many | CASSLGGSSSYNEQFF | TGCGCCAGCAGCTTGGGCGGGTCAAGCTCCTACAATGAGCAGTTCTTC
NA | TRBJ1-2 | TRBV6-2/TRBV6-3 | NA | CASSYETALYGYTF | TGTGCCAGCAGTTACGAGACAGCTTTGTATGGCTACACCTTC
NA | TRBJ1-4 | TRBV7-6 | many | CASSLGGTGGSEKLFF | TGTGCCAGCAGCTTAGGGGGTACCGGAGGGAGTGAAAAACTGTTTTTT
TRBD2 | TRBJ2-7 | TRBV20-1 | NA | CSGNGLAGEQYF | TGCAGTGGTAACGGACTAGCGGGGGAGCAGTACTTC
TRBD2 | TRBJ2-7 | TRBV7-6 | many | CASSLGTPSGRVYEQYF | TGTGCCAGCAGCTTAGGTACACCTAGCGGGAGGGTCTACGAGCAGTACTTC
TRBD2 | TRBJ2-2 | TRBV20-1 | many | CSARVLAGGSTGELFF | TGCAGTGCTAGAGTTCTAGCGGGAGGAAGCACCGGGGAGCTGTTTTTT
TRBD2 | TRBJ2-1 | TRBV6-2/TRBV6-3 | many | CASMREGSEQFF | TGTGCCAGCATGCGGGAGGGTAGCGAGCAGTTCTTC
NA | TRBJ2-5 | TRBV4-2 | many | CASSQIRGGAAGETQYF | TGTGCCAGCAGCCAAATCAGAGGTGGGGCCGCAGGGGAGACCCAGTACTTC
TRBD2 | TRBJ2-3 | TRBV7-9 | few | CASSSPPGRATDTQYF | TGTGCCAGCAGCTCCCCCCCTGGGAGGGCTACAGATACGCAGTATTTT
TRBD2 | TRBJ2-1 | TRBV29-1 | many | CSVETGGRAVDEQFF | TGCAGCGTTGAAACCGGCGGGAGGGCCGTGGATGAGCAGTTCTTC
TRBD2 | TRBJ2-5 | TRBV9 | many | CASSASGGQETQYF | TGTGCCAGCAGCGCGAGCGGGGGGCAAGAGACCCAGTACTTC
NA | TRBJ2-1 | TRBV11-2 | many | CASSIAGRNEQFF | TGTGCCAGCAGTATTGCGGGACGCAATGAGCAGTTCTTC
TRBD2 | TRBJ2-2 | TRBV6-2/TRBV6-3 | few | CASSYPGTSGSWGTGELFF | TGTGCCAGCAGTTACCCGGGGACTAGCGGGAGTTGGGGCACCGGGGAGCTGTTTTTT
TRBD1 | TRBJ2-3 | TRBV20-1 | many | CSAAQGADTQYF | TGCAGTGCTGCGCAGGGGGCAGATACGCAGTATTTT
NA | TRBJ2-1 | TRBV7-8 | few | CASSPRTKYNEQFF | TGTGCCAGCAGCCCCCGGACCAAATACAATGAGCAGTTCTTC
NA | TRBJ1-1 | TRBV7-8 | few | CASSRFPGWGEAFF | TGTGCCAGCAGCCGATTCCCAGGGTGGGGTGAAGCTTTCTTT
TRBD1 | TRBJ1-2 | TRBV7-9 | many | CASSSSGTEVNYGYTF | TGTGCCAGCAGCTCCTCAGGGACAGAAGTCAACTATGGCTACACCTTC
NA | TRBJ2-7 | TRBV10-3 | few | CAISESAGASYEQYF | TGTGCCATCAGTGAGTCGGCGGGGGCCAGCTACGAGCAGTACTTC
TRBD1 | TRBJ2-3 | TRBV4-1 | many | CASSQDRRITDTQYF | TGCGCCAGCAGCCAGGACAGGAGAATCACAGATACGCAGTATTTT
NA | TRBJ2-5 | TRBV24-1 | many | CATSEGWLGETQYF | TGTGCCACCAGTGAAGGCTGGCTGGGCGAGACCCAGTACTTC
NA | TRBJ2-3 | TRBV6-5 | many | CASSSYSVGDTQYF | TGTGCCAGCAGTTCCTATAGCGTCGGAGATACGCAGTATTTT
NA | TRBJ1-5 | TRBV30 | few | CAWSPGGSQPQHF | TGTGCCTGGAGTCCCGGGGGTAGTCAGCCCCAGCATTTT
NA | TRBJ2-6 | TRBV27 | NA | CASSFLLRGTGANVLTF | TGTGCCAGCAGTTTCCTCCTCCGGGGGACTGGGGCCAACGTCCTGACTTTC
NA | TRBJ2-4 | TRBV7-9 | NA | CASSPPTMQVAKNIQYF | TGTGCCAGCAGCCCCCCGACGATGCAGGTAGCCAAAAACATTCAGTACTTC
NA | TRBJ1-1 | TRBV20-1 | many | CSASRVDTEAFF | TGCAGTGCTAGCCGGGTAGACACTGAAGCTTTCTTT
NA | TRBJ2-1 | TRBV5-1 | few | CASSSRARQSSYNEQFF | TGCGCCAGCAGCTCCAGGGCCCGACAGAGCTCCTACAATGAGCAGTTCTTC
NA | TRBJ1-5 | TRBV5-1 | many | CASSLDGEAQPQHF | TGCGCCAGCAGCTTGGATGGGGAAGCGCAGCCCCAGCATTTT
TRBD2 | TRBJ2-3 | TRBV2 | few | CASSERRQGEWTSVTDTQYF | TGTGCCAGCAGTGAACGGCGACAGGGCGAGTGGACTAGCGTCACAGATACGCAGTATTTT
NA | TRBJ2-3 | TRBV30 | few | CAWARGETDTQYF | TGTGCCTGGGCGCGAGGGGAGACAGATACGCAGTATTTT
TRBD1 | TRBJ2-2 | TRBV7-9 | few | CASSLTGRAGELFF | TGTGCCAGCAGCCTGACAGGGCGGGCCGGGGAGCTGTTTTTT
NA | TRBJ2-3 | TRBV10-1 | NA | CASSERRTDTQYF | TGCGCCAGCAGTGAGCGTAGAACAGATACGCAGTATTTT
TRBD1 | TRBJ2-7 | TRBV24-1 | few | CATSDNRGWYEQYF | TGTGCCACCAGTGACAACAGGGGGTGGTACGAGCAGTACTTC
NA | TRBJ2-1 | TRBV27 | NA | CASSSPGQSIYNEQFF | TGTGCCAGCAGTTCCCCCGGACAGAGTATTTACAATGAGCAGTTCTTC